A single sample gave rise to the 25 T cell receptor beta chains below, sequenced in a study of metastatic and nonmetastatic thyroid tumors. TCRdb ran MiXCR on the PCR reads. The profile shows 23,000 or so clones, 20% to 25% of them singletons. All patients were treatment-naive before thyroid surgery. Material for sequencing was blood. The source of these receptors is a male donor with papillary thyroid cancer or a benign thyroid nodule (not recorded which). Some clones in this sample may be carry-over from other donors' samples.

This clone was seen at least ten times. V gene TRBV4-1 combines with J gene TRBJ2-7; D is unresolved. The germline CDR1 and CDR2 sequences are MGHRA and YSYEKL. The CDR3 contains 14 residues. Trimming pared 3 bases from V and 2 bases from J, leaving 11 bases between. This CDR3 reads CASSQENSAYEQYF. As DNA, the CDR3 is TGCGCCAGCAGCCAGGAAAATTCAGCCTACGAGCAGTACTTC.

Regarding this clone: Relative to the germline gene, one junction end is altered; a read error may explain this. Here the CDR3 reads CAICDRDRGLTDAFF. In nucleotides, the CDR3 is TGTGCCATCTGTGACCGGGACAGGGGCCTCACTGACGCTTTCTTT. The chain links TRBV6-1 to TRBJ1-1; 10 nucleotides match TRBD1. CDR1 is MNHNS and CDR2 is SASEGT in the germline V gene. CDR3 length equals 15 residues.

This clone was detected ten times or more. The V gene is TRBV11-2, the J gene TRBJ1-6; D unclear. The CDR3 runs to 11 residues. V was clipped by 3 bases and J by 9 bases, with 3 bases between them. Germline values: CDR1 SGHAT, CDR2 FQNNGV. The CDR3 sequence: CASSLGSPLHF. CDR3 in DNA: TGTGCCAGCAGCTTGGGTTCACCCCTCCACTTT.

Ten or more counts support this clone. This sample includes further DNA sequences coding for the same CDR3. The chain couples TRBV20-1 to TRBJ1-2; possible D gene TRBD1, 5 bases. This CDR3 contains 14 residues. Trimming shortened V by 5 bases and J by 3 bases, and 16 bases separated the two germline ends. Germline values: CDR1 DFQATT, CDR2 SNEGSKA (reference sequence). The CDR3, as DNA: TGCAGTGCTCCGTCTGGGGACGGACACTATGGCTACACCTTC. Its protein is CSAPSGDGHYGYTF.

This clone was picked up many times. The chain couples TRBV24-1 to TRBJ2-2; 7 positions match TRBD2. V trimming: 9 bases; J trimming: 0 bases; junction bases outside the gene matches: 3. The CDR3 covers 14 residues. Germline V gene sequence: CDR1 KGHDR, CDR2 SFDVKD. CDR3 DNA: TGTGCCACCGGGGGGGGGGCGAACACCGGGGAGCTGTTTTTT. This translates into CATGGGANTGELFF.

Many counts were recorded for this clone. The V call is TRBV29-1, the J call TRBJ1-1; possible D gene TRBD1, 5 bases. The CDR3 extends over 11 amino acids. Germline CDR1 SQVTM, CDR2 ANQGSEA. The V end lost 5 bases, the J end lost 7 bases, and 11 bases lay between the germline ends. In nucleotides, the CDR3 is TGCAGCGTTAGAGGGGCCCGTGAAGCTTTCTTT. As protein: CSVRGAREAFF.

The chain employs TRBV30 and TRBJ2-7; D tentatively fits TRBD1 or TRBD2 (5 bases each). The CDR3 sequence is 12 residues long. CDR1 is GTSNPN and CDR2 is SVGIG in the germline V gene (reference sequence). V shed 5 bases and J shed 0 bases, with 8 bases lying between them. Here the CDR3 reads CAWGGTSYEQYF. The DNA of the CDR3 is TGTGCCTGGGGGGGTACCTCCTACGAGCAGTACTTC.

This clone was seen ten or more times. The CDR3, as DNA: TGTGCCAGCAGGTCCATAGGGACCCATGGCTACACCTTC. Protein sequence: CASRSIGTHGYTF. This chain joins TRBV11-2 and TRBJ1-2; a possible D gene is TRBD1 (5 bases). The CDR3 has 13 amino acids. Trimming cost V 6 bases and J 6 bases, with 14 bases left between them. Germline values: CDR1 SGHAT, CDR2 FQNNGV. Based on the CDR3 plus reference TRBV11-2 and TRBJ1-2, the full variable domain is EAGVAQSPRYKIIEKRQSVAFWCNPISGHATLYWYQQILGQGPKLLIQFQNNGVVDDSQLPKDRFSAERLKGVDSTLKIQPAKLEDSAVYLCASRSIGTHGYTFGSGTRLTVV.

There are many counts of this clone. The J gene is TRBJ1-5, the V gene TRBV2; maybe TRBD1 (5 bases). Trimming took 4 bases from V and 5 from J, leaving 12 bases between them. This CDR3 is 14 amino acids long. Germline loops: CDR1 SNHLY, CDR2 FYNNEI. DNA for the CDR3: TGTGCCAGCAGTGGCCCGGGACTTGATCAGCCCCAGCATTTT. Its protein product is CASSGPGLDQPQHF.

The genes are TRBV6-2 or TRBV6-3 and TRBJ1-1; D is unresolved. Germline V CDR1 and CDR2: MNHEY, SVGEGT. The CDR3 has 13 amino acids. V was cut by 0 bases and J by 4 bases, with 6 bases left in between. CDR3 DNA sequence: TGTGCCAGCAGTTACTCTGATTGCACTGAAGCTTTCTTT. Translating it yields CASSYSDCTEAFF.

This clone showed up many times. The V call is TRBV7-3, the J call TRBJ2-5, with a possible D match to TRBD2 (6 bases). The CDR3 covers 13 residues. Germline loops: CDR1 SGHTA, CDR2 FQGTGA. V shed 1 base and J shed 5 bases, with 8 bases lying between them. DNA for the CDR3: TGTGCCAGCAGCTTAATAGGAGGGGAGACCCAGTACTTC. This codes for CASSLIGGETQYF.

At least ten counts were recorded for this clone. The J gene is TRBJ1-3, the V gene TRBV6-1; no reliable D call. The germline V gene has CDR1 MNHNS and CDR2 SASEGT. This CDR3 has 13 amino acids. Trimming took 5 bases from V and 4 from J, leaving 9 bases between them. CDR3 residues: CASSPPIGNTIYF. The CDR3 DNA reads TGTGCCAGCAGTCCCCCAATAGGAAACACCATATATTTT.

Ten or more counts support this clone. V gene TRBV3-1 combines with J gene TRBJ2-7, with D perhaps TRBD1 (6 bases). This CDR3 contains 14 residues. Trimming stripped 1 base from V and 2 bases from J, with 9 bases between. Per the germline V gene, CDR1 is LGHDT and CDR2 is YNNKEL (reference sequence). In DNA, the CDR3 is TGTGCCAGCAGCCAAGGACACAGGGCCTACGAGCAGTACTTC. Residues: CASSQGHRAYEQYF.

In this sample, this clone turned up many times. The rearrangement uses TRBV5-1 and TRBJ1-1; a possible D gene is TRBD1 (6 bases). The CDR3 contains 14 residues. The germline CDR1 and CDR2 sequences are SGHRS and YFSETQ. V was trimmed by 6 bases and J by 1 base, leaving 13 bases between them. CDR3 nucleotide sequence: TGCGCCAGCACGTGGAGGACAGAGAACACTGAAGCTTTCTTT. Protein product: CASTWRTENTEAFF.

Turning to this clone: Germline is not matched at one junction end, which may reflect a read error. The chain has TRBV2 and TRBJ1-5, with D uncertain. The length of the CDR3 is 13 residues. Germline V gives CDR1 SNHLY, CDR2 FYNNEI. CDR3 in amino acids: CASSGGTTQPQEF. The CDR3 nucleotides are TGTGCCAGCAGTGGTGGAACGACTCAGCCCCAGGAGTTT.

This clone was seen ten or more times. V and J are TRBV15 and TRBJ2-1; the match to TRBD1 covers 7 bases. The CDR3 is 17 amino acids. V dropped 0 bases and J dropped 0; count of bases not matched to a gene: 5. Germline CDR1 reads LNHNV; CDR2 reads YYDKDF (reference sequence). CDR3 in DNA: TGTGCCACCAGCAGAGAGAGCTGGGACAGCTCCTACAATGAGCAGTTCTTC. The encoded protein is CATSRESWDSSYNEQFF.

This clone was found many times. The chain recombines TRBV5-8 with TRBJ2-1; TRBD2 matches at 9 bases. Germline V gene lookup returns CDR1 SGHTS and CDR2 YDEGEE. The CDR3 is 16 amino acids. V lost 3 bases, J lost 6 bases, and 10 bases stayed unmatched. In DNA form, the CDR3 reads TGTGCCAGCAGCTCCTTGGGACTAGCTTTCTCCAATGAGCAGTTCTTC. It is translated as CASSSLGLAFSNEQFF.

At least ten counts were recorded for this clone. The chain combines TRBV15 with TRBJ1-1; TRBD1 might be the D (6 bases). Looked up from germline, CDR1 is LNHNV and CDR2 is YYDKDF (reference sequence). The CDR3 is 15 amino acids. Trimming took off 0 bases at V and 3 bases at J, with 11 bases between the two ends. The CDR3, as DNA: TGTGCCACCAGCAGAGATGGGGGGCGGGACACTGAAGCTTTCTTT. Translating gives CATSRDGGRDTEAFF.

This clone was detected ten times or more. This CDR3 is CASSLGLGPYEQYF. CDR3 in DNA: TGTGCCAGCAGCTTGGGACTAGGGCCCTACGAGCAGTACTTC. The gene calls are TRBV12-3 or TRBV12-4 and TRBJ2-7; the match to TRBD2 covers 8 bases. J lost 2 bases, V lost 6 bases, and 6 bases had no gene match. The CDR3 spans 14 residues.

This clone occurred a few times. This sequence joins TRBV12-3 or TRBV12-4 and TRBJ2-7, with 9 bases identical to TRBD2. The J segment lost 6 bases and the V segment lost 4 bases, leaving 13 bases of the junction unmatched. The CDR3 is 16 amino acids. In DNA, the CDR3 is TGTGCCAGCAGTTGGACTAGCGTGGGGGTGGGGCGCGAGCAGTACTTC. Translated: CASSWTSVGVGREQYF.

This clone was found many times. J is TRBJ1-2 and V is TRBV6-1; unclear D gene. Germline loops: CDR1 MNHNS, CDR2 SASEGT. The CDR3 spans 11 residues. Trimming took off 6 bases at V and 4 bases at J, with 6 bases between the two ends. In DNA form, the CDR3 reads TGTGCCAGCAGCGGGGTCTATGGCTACACCTTC. It codes for CASSGVYGYTF.

The CDR3 here is CASSSQDRSNEQFF. CDR3 sequence (DNA): TGTGCCAGCAGCTCCCAGGACAGGTCGAATGAGCAGTTCTTC. J is TRBJ2-1 and V is TRBV7-2; 7 positions match TRBD1. CDR3 length equals 14 residues. Germline lookup yields CDR1 SGHTA and CDR2 FQGNSA. Trimming removed 4 bases from V and 7 bases from J; junction bases left unmatched: 7.

The table lists this clone with a count of one. J is TRBJ1-5 and V is TRBV18; 7 nucleotides align to TRBD1. V dropped 4 bases and J dropped 6; count of bases not matched to a gene: 6. The CDR3 totals 14 residues. Germline V CDR1 and CDR2: KGHSH, LQKENI. CDR3 coding DNA: TGTGCCAGCTCACACACAGGGGTCCGTCAGCCCCAGCATTTT. This sequence encodes CASSHTGVRQPQHF.

The table lists this clone with a few counts. This chain links TRBV28 with TRBJ2-1, with TRBD2 identical over 7 bases. The CDR3 is made up of 13 amino acids. CDR1 is MDHEN and CDR2 is SYDVKM in the germline V gene. V shed 7 bases and J 13 bases; nucleotides not matched to a gene: 13. In DNA, the CDR3 is TGTGCCAGCAATCCCGGTGGGGGGGTCGATCAGTTCTTC. Protein sequence: CASNPGGGVDQFF.

This clone was observed many times. The chain links TRBV12-3 or TRBV12-4 to TRBJ2-5; D possibly corresponds to TRBD2 (6 bases). This CDR3 comprises 11 residues. V was cut by 6 bases and J by 4 bases, with 6 bases left in between. The CDR3: CASRGGETQYF. CDR3 DNA: TGTGCCAGCAGGGGGGGAGAGACCCAGTACTTC.